The clone carrying this TCR beta chain was counted ten times or more. Its antigen remains unknown. This specimen belongs to a study of CD8 T cells in ankylosing spondylitis. Germline CDR1 is SEHNR and CDR2 is FQNEAQ (reference sequence). The CDR3 covers 12 residues. Trimming removed 3 bases from V and 3 bases from J, with 5 bases in between. Library preparation for TCR beta used quantitative 5'-RACE with molecular barcodes. Each CDR3 protein is one row after TCRdb ran MiXCR on the 5' RACE reads. Here the sample spans about 36,000 distinct CDR3 sequences, under 15% being singletons. Whole-study findings and limits: Reactive arthritis synovial fluid and blood previously showed some of these motif variants. Blood from ankylosing spondylitis patients appeared to carry a characteristic roughly 8-variant TCR beta motif. Within matched ankylosing spondylitis synovial fluid, disease-linked clones were reportedly significantly enriched.

V is TRBV7-9 and J is TRBJ1-1, with D unresolved. This TCR was sampled from a male donor with ankylosing spondylitis. The material sequenced was synovial fluid, either unsorted or a sorted T cell fraction (not recorded which). CDR3 DNA sequence: TGTGCCAGCAGCTTCGGGCACACTGAAGCTTTCTTT. Amino acids: CASSFGHTEAFF.